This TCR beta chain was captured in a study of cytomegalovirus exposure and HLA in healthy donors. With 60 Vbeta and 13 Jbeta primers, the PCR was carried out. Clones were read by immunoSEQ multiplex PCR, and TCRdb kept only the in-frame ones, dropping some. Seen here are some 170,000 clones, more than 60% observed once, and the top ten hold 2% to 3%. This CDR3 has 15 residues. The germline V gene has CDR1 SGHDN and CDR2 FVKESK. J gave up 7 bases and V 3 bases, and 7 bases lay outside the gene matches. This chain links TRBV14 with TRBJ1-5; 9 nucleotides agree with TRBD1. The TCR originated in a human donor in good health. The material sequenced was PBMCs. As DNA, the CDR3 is TGTGCCAGCAGCCACCCGGGACAGGGTAAACAGCCCCAGCATTTT. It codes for CASSHPGQGKQPQHF.